The rows below give T cell receptor beta chains drawn from one sample of a study of human T cells and chemical hapten exposure. MiXCR, applied by TCRdb to the RACE reads, yields one record per CDR3 protein. The sample holds about 190,000 distinct CDR3 sequences, roughly a quarter seen once. The sequencing here drew on whole blood, taken in connection with sensitization to the hapten diphenylcyclopropenone (DPC). These receptors originate from a woman in her forties with alopecia areata. Some clones in this sample may be carry-over from other donors' samples. The conserved cysteine and the conserved F or W are not part of the CDR3 here.

v_gene	j_gene	CDR3aa
TRBV4-3	TRBJ2-3	ASSYGTSGRSLDTQY
TRBV6-2/TRBV6-3	TRBJ2-7	ASSYGFGGTSYEQY
TRBV7-9	TRBJ1-5	ASSPSGTGVNQPQH
TRBV12-3/TRBV12-4	TRBJ2-7	ASSLTSGSPY
TRBV2	TRBJ2-3	ASRPGTKDTQY
TRBV10-3	TRBJ1-3	AITDADSGNTIY
TRBV6-2/TRBV6-3	TRBJ1-2	ASSRTGGGAGYT
TRBV9	TRBJ1-6	ASSVAPTQQGASNSPLH
TRBV14	TRBJ2-3	ASSPGQSKQY
TRBV7-9	TRBJ1-2	ASRRDPFYGYT
TRBV6-2/TRBV6-3	TRBJ2-7	ASSYDGASYEQY
TRBV12-3/TRBV12-4	TRBJ1-5	ASSLAKDQPQH
TRBV7-2	TRBJ1-5	ASSLALNQPQH
TRBV28	TRBJ2-3	ASSLTLAGGPGTDTQY
TRBV28	TRBJ2-3	ASSLERGTTDTQY
TRBV29-1	TRBJ2-7	SVEGEGTYEQY
TRBV28	TRBJ2-3	ASSYPLAGEVY
TRBV20-1	TRBJ1-4	SARDVQGEKLF
TRBV7-2	TRBJ1-3	ASSFRTAGNTIY
TRBV7-2	TRBJ2-3	ASILTGVRTDTQY
TRBV4-2	TRBJ2-1	ASSRGAGQGGHEQF
TRBV7-2	TRBJ1-1	ASSFRDFSTEAF
TRBV19	TRBJ1-5	ASRPDRGDRQPQH
TRBV6-5	TRBJ2-2	ASSYSRTPTGELF
TRBV9	TRBJ1-5	ANRGGSNQPQH
TRBV4-3	TRBJ1-2	ASSPGQGAYYGYT
TRBV3-1	TRBJ2-2	ASSSLRSGVTGELF
TRBV7-2	TRBJ2-3	ASSLEARVDTQY
TRBV28	TRBJ2-3	ASSFPLRLAGFTDTQY
TRBV6-2/TRBV6-3	TRBJ2-5	ASTLSTGGMETQY
TRBV28	TRBJ2-7	ASHVSGIPEQY
TRBV19	TRBJ2-1	ASRRAGMGNEQF
TRBV7-2	TRBJ2-6	ASSFPVGANVLT
TRBV20-1	TRBJ2-3	SARDPGGRLTDTQY
TRBV20-1	TRBJ2-3	SAGYSTDTQY
TRBV6-2/TRBV6-3	TRBJ2-7	ASRSGTSERYEQY
TRBV7-2	TRBJ2-7	ASSQRLAGFEQY